This TCR beta chain was found in a study of early T cells in non-severe SARS-CoV-2 infection. TCRdb reprocessed the 5' RACE reads with MiXCR, giving one entry per CDR3 protein. Counted here are over 50,000 distinct CDR3 sequences, roughly a tenth occurring once; the ten biggest clones make up 0.95% to 1.5%. CDR1 SGHVS and CDR2 FQNEAQ come from the germline V gene. This CDR3 comprises 16 residues. V lost 5 bases, J lost 1 base, and 7 bases stayed unmatched. The TCR originated in an adult who was a healthcare worker with PCR-confirmed SARS-CoV-2 infection or an uninfected control (not recorded which). Input material: whole blood. V usage is TRBV7-8 and J usage is TRBJ1-5; the match to TRBD1 covers 8 bases. This CDR3 reads CASSPRGPASNQPQHF. DNA of the CDR3: TGTGCCAGCAGCCCCAGGGGGCCGGCGAGCAATCAGCCCCAGCATTTT.